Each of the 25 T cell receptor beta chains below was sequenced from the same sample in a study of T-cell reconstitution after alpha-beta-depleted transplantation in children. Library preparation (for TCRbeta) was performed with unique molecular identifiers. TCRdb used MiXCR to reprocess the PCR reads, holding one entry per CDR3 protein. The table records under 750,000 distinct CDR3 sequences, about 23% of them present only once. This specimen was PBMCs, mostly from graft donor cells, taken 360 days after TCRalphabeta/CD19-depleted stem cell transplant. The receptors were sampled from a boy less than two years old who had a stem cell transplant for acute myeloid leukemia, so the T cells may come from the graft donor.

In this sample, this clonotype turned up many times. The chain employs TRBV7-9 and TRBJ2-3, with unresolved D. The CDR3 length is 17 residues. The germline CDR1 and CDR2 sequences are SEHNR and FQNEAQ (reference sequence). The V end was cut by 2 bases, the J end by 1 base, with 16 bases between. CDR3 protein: CASSLILVFEGTDTQYF. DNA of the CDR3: TGTGCCAGCAGCTTAATACTCGTATTCGAGGGCACAGATACGCAGTATTTT. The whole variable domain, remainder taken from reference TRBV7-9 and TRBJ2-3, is DTGVSQNPRHKITKRGQNVTFRCDPISEHNRLYWYRQTLGQGPEFLTYFQNEAQLEKSRLLSDRFSAERPKGSFSTLEIQRTEQGDSAMYLCASSLILVFEGTDTQYFGPGTRLTVL.

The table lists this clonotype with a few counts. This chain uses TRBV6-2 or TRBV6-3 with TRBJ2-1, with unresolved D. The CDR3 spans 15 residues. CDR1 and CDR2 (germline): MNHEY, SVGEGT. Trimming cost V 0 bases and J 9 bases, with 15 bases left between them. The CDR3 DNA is TGTGCCAGCAGTTACTCGAGAGCGCCCACCAGTGAGCAGTTCTTC. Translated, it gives CASSYSRAPTSEQFF.

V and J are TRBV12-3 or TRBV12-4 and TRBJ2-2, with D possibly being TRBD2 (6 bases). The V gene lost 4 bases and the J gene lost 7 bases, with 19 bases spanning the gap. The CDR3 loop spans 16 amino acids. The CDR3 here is CASSSIYMGGNGELFF. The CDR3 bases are TGTGCCAGCAGTTCGATATACATGGGGGGAAACGGGGAGCTGTTTTTT.

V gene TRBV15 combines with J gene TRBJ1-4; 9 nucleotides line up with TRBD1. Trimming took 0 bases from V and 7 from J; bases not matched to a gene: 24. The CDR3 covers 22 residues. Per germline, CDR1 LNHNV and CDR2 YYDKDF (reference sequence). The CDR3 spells CATSRDPRNDRGGLGEGEKLFF. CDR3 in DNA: TGTGCCACCAGCAGAGATCCGCGCAACGACAGGGGGGGGTTGGGGGAGGGTGAAAAACTGTTTTTT.

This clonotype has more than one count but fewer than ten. The CDR3 region is CASSFSGQLYNEQFF. The CDR3 coding sequence is TGTGCCAGCAGCTTTTCGGGACAGCTCTACAATGAGCAGTTCTTC. The chain uses TRBV9 and TRBJ2-1, with 7 bases aligning to TRBD1. The junction had 7 bases not matched to a gene; V was cut back by 4 bases and J by 3 bases. CDR1 and CDR2 from the germline V gene are SGDLS and YYNGEE. The CDR3 contains 15 residues.

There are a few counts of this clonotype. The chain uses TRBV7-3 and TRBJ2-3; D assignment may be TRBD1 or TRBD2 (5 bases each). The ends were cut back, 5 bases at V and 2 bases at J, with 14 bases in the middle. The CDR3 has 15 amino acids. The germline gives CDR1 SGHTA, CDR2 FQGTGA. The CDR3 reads CASSLVGTPTDTQYF. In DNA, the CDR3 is TGTGCCAGCAGCCTCGTTGGGACCCCCACAGATACGCAGTATTTT.

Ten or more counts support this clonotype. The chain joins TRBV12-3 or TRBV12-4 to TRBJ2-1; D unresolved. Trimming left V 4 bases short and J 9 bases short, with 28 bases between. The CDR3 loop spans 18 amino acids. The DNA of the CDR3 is TGTGCCAGCAGTTCCACCACGGCCAACCCCCCGCTCTGGGCTGAGCAGTTCTTC. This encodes CASSSTTANPPLWAEQFF.

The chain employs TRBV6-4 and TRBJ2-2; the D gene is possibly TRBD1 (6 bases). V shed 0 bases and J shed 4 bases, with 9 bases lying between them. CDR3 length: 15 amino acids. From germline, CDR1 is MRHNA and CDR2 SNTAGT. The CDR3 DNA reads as TGTGCCAGCAGTGACTCGGGCAGGGGCACCGGGGAGCTGTTTTTT. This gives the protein CASSDSGRGTGELFF.

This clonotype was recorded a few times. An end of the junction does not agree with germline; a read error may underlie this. The CDR3 protein is CASSLEGYSEQFF. The CDR3, as DNA: TGTGCCAGCAGCTTAGAGGGTTACAGTGAGCAGTTCTTC. The chain uses TRBV7-9 and TRBJ2-1, with D unresolved. The V gene's germline CDR1 is SEHNR and CDR2 FQNEAQ (reference sequence). The length of the CDR3 is 13 residues.

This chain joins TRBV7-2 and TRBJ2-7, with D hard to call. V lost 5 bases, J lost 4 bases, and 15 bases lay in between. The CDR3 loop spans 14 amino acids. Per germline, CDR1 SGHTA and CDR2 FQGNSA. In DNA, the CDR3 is TGTGCCAGCAGCAGAGGTCCCGCGGCTTACGAGCAGTACGTC. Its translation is CASSRGPAAYEQYV.

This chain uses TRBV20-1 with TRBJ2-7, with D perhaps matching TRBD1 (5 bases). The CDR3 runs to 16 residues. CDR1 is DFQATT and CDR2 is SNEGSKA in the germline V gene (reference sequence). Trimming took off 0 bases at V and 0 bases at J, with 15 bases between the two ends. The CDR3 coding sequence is TGCAGTGCTAGAGATCTAAGGGGCCGCCCCTCCTACGAGCAGTACTTC. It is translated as CSARDLRGRPSYEQYF.

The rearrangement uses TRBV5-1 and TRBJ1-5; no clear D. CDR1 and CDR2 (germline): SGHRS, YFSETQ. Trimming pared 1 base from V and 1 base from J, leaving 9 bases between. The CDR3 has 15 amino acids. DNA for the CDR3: TGCGCCAGCAGCTTGTGGGGTGGAAGCAATCAGCCCCAGCATTTT. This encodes CASSLWGGSNQPQHF.

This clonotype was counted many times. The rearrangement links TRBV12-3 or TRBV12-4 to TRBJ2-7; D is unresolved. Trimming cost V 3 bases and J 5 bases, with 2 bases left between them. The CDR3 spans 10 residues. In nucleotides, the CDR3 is TGTGCCAGCAGTTTCAACGAGCAGTACTTC. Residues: CASSFNEQYF.

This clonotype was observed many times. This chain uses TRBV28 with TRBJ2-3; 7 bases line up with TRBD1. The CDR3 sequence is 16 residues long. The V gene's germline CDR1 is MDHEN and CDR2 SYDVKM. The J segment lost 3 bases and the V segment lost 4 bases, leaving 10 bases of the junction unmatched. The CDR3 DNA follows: TGTGCCAGCAGTTCTCAGGGACAGTTGCCGACAGATACGCAGTATTTT. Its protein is CASSSQGQLPTDTQYF.

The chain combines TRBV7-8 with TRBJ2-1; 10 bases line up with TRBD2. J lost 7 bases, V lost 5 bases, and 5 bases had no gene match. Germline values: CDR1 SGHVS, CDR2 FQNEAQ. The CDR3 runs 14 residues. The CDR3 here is CASSPGTSVNEQFF. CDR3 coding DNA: TGTGCCAGCAGCCCCGGGACTAGCGTAAATGAGCAGTTCTTC.

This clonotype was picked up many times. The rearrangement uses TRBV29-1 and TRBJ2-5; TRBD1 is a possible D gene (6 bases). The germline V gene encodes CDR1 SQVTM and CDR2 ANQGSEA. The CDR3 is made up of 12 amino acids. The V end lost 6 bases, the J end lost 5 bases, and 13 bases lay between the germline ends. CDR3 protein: CSVADRLETQYF. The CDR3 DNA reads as TGCAGCGTGGCCGACAGGCTGGAGACCCAGTACTTC.

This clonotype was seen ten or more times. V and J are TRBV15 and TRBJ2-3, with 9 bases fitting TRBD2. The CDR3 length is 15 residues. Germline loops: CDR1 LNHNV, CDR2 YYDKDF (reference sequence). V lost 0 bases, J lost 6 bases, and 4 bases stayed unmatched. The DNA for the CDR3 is TGTGCCACCAGCAGAGAGTCTAGCGGGGTTGATACGCAGTATTTT. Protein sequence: CATSRESSGVDTQYF.

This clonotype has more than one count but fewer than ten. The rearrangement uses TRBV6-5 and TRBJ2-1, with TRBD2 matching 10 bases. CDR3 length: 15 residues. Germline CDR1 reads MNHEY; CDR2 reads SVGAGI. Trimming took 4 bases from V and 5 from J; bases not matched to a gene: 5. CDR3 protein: CASSWRTSGDNEQFF. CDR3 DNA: TGTGCCAGCAGTTGGAGGACTAGCGGTGACAATGAGCAGTTCTTC.

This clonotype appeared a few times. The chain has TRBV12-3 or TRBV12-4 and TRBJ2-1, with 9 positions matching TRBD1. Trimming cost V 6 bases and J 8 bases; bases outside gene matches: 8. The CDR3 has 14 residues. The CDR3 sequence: CASSRDRGFDEQFF. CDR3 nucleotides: TGTGCCAGCAGCCGAGACAGGGGGTTCGATGAGCAGTTCTTC.

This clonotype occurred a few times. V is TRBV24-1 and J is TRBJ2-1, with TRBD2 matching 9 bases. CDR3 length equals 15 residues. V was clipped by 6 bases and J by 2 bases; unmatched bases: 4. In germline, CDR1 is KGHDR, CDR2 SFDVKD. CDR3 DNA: TGTGCCACCAGTTCAGAGCGGGGGGCCTACAATGAGCAGTTCTTC. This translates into CATSSERGAYNEQFF.

DNA of the CDR3: TGCGCCAGCAGTCGGACAGGGGAAAATGAAAAACTGTTTTTT. Translating it yields CASSRTGENEKLFF. This chain connects TRBV5-1 to TRBJ1-4, with 9 positions matching TRBD1. This CDR3 region has 14 residues. The ends lost 5 bases at V and 5 bases at J; junction bases unmatched: 4. CDR1 SGHRS and CDR2 YFSETQ come from the germline V gene.

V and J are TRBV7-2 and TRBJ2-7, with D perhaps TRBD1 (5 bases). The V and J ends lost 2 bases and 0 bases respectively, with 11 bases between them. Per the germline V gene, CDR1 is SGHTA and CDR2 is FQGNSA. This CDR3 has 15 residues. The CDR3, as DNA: TGTGCCAGCAGCTTATCTTCCAGGGCCTCCTACGAGCAGTACTTC. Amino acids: CASSLSSRASYEQYF. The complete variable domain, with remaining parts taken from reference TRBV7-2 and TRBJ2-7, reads GAGVSQSPSNKVTEKGKDVELRCDPISGHTALYWYRQSLGQGLEFLIYFQGNSAPDKSGLPSDRFSAERTGGSVSTLTIQRTQQEDSAVYLCASSLSSRASYEQYFGPGTRLTVT.

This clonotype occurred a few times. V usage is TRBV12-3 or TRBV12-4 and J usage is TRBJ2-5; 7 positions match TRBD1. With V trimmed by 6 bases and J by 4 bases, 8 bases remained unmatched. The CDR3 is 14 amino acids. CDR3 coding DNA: TGTGCCAGCAGGCCGGACAGGTTTGGAGAGACCCAGTACTTC. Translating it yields CASRPDRFGETQYF.

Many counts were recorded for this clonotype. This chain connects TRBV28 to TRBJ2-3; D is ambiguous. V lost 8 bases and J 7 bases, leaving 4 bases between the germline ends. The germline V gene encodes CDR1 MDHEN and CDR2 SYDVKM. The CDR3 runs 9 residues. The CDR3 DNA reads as TGTGCCAGCGGTAATACGCAGTATTTT. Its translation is CASGNTQYF. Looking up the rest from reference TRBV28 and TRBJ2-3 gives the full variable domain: DVKVTQSSRYLVKRTGEKVFLECVQDMDHENMFWYRQDPGLGLRLIYFSYDVKMKEKGDIPEGYSVSREKKERFSLILESASTNQTSMYLCASGNTQYFGPGTRLTVL.

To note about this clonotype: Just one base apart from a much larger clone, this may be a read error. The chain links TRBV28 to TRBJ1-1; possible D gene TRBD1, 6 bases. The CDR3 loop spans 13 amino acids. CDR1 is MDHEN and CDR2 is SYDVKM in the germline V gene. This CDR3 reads CSSSFRGRTEAFF. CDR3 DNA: TGTTCCAGCAGTTTCAGGGGTCGCACTGAAGCTTTCTTT.